Included here is one T cell receptor (beta chain) sequence, with context. What it binds is not known. Germline CDR1 and CDR2: GTSNPN and SVGIG (reference sequence). This CDR3 is built from 13 residues. The V and J ends lost 0 bases and 9 bases respectively, with 14 bases between them. The assay used deep level. Over several immunoSEQ plates, each subset's genomic DNA was distributed in even portions. In replicate PCRs of sorted subsets, approximately 200 ng DNA, roughly 27,000 T cell genomes, was used. Data came from immunoSEQ multiplex PCR; TCRdb stores just in-frame clones and leaves some out. The table has around 2.1 million clones, almost 96% seen once. The data derive from a study of shared clonotypes between healthy human individuals. Findings and limits, study-wide: Clonotype sharing across donors was expected to vary with sequencing depth.

Sequences were obtained from naive CD4+ T cells sorted from blood. Subset noted: CD45RA+ positively selected. J is TRBJ1-1 and V is TRBV30; D remains unclear. The sequence came from a young man in good health. CDR3 protein: CAWSVRADGKAFF. In DNA, the CDR3 is TGTGCCTGGAGTGTACGGGCCGACGGCAAAGCTTTCTTT.